Below, 20 T cell receptor beta chains from the same sample are listed, as sequenced in a study of TIL therapy for anti-PD-1-resistant metastatic lung cancer (dated by TCRdb to the early 2020s). Explained via the paper, the time point label denotes: pre-treatment sample, taken before nivolumab and TIL therapy. Excised metastases, mostly pleural nodules or supraclavicular lymph nodes, were used as baseline tumor samples and were taken from the same resection from which TIL were grown. TCR beta CDR3 regions were amplified from genomic DNA by bias-controlled multiplex PCR with the immunoSEQ v3 hsTCRB kit. Not all clones reach the TCRdb copy of this immuneACCESS table, which keeps in-frame sequences only. Checked studies attribute under half of the gap to unresolved V genes and leave the rest unexplained. The sample table lists about 5,100 clones, 64% of them with a count of one. In total, the top ten clones hold roughly a tenth of the sample.

The starting material was tumor tissue, obtained at baseline. The receptor source for this set is a man in his 70s with non-small cell lung cancer.

J is TRBJ1-4 and V is TRBV7-2; unclear D gene. Germline V gene data show CDR1 as SGHTA and CDR2 as FQGNSA. The CDR3 consists of 14 residues. Trimming pared 1 base from V and 0 bases from J, leaving 3 bases between. The CDR3 nucleotides are TGTGCCAGCAGCTTAGGCCCAACTAATGAAAAACTGTTTTTT. Encoded protein: CASSLGPTNEKLFF.

The DNA of the CDR3 is TGTGCCAGCAGCGTCGCGACAGGGACGGAGACCCAGTACTTC. Protein sequence: CASSVATGTETQYF. The V and J genes are TRBV9 and TRBJ2-5, with 7 bases that match TRBD1. The V gene end was trimmed by 2 bases and the J gene end by 5 bases; junction bases not matched to a gene: 6. The V gene's germline CDR1 is SGDLS and CDR2 YYNGEE. The CDR3 totals 14 residues.

The chain is built from TRBV7-2 and TRBJ1-2; D gene unclear. The CDR3 consists of 13 residues. V was shortened by 2 bases and J by 2 bases, with 6 bases between the two germline ends. In germline, CDR1 is SGHTA, CDR2 FQGNSA. CDR3 bases: TGTGCCAGCAGCTTAAGACGGAACTATGGCTACACCTTC. Amino acids: CASSLRRNYGYTF.

The gene calls are TRBV2 and TRBJ2-5, with 11 nucleotides matching TRBD2. Trimming took 0 bases from V and 4 from J; bases not matched to a gene: 7. Germline V gives CDR1 SNHLY, CDR2 FYNNEI. The CDR3 spans 17 residues. The CDR3 spells CASSEAVAGGRGETQYF. The CDR3 DNA reads TGTGCCAGCAGTGAAGCAGTAGCGGGAGGGAGGGGAGAGACCCAGTACTTC.

This chain joins TRBV5-1 and TRBJ2-5; 8 bases are shared with TRBD2. The germline gives CDR1 SGHRS, CDR2 YFSETQ. Trimming removed 4 bases from V and 2 bases from J; junction bases left unmatched: 10. The CDR3 has 16 amino acids. The CDR3 region is CASSQNKAGAQETQYF. DNA of the CDR3: TGCGCCAGCAGCCAGAATAAAGCGGGGGCACAAGAGACCCAGTACTTC.

This clone occurred a few times. The gene calls are TRBV28 and TRBJ2-7, with D unclear. Trimming pared 6 bases from V and 0 bases from J, leaving 21 bases between. Germline loops: CDR1 MDHEN, CDR2 SYDVKM. The CDR3 runs 17 residues. CDR3 in amino acids: CASSPPARVRSSYEQYF. Here the CDR3 DNA reads TGTGCCAGCAGCCCTCCGGCTAGAGTCCGGAGCTCCTACGAGCAGTACTTC.

J is TRBJ1-4 and V is TRBV4-1; the D gene is possibly TRBD1 (5 bases). The ends were cut back, 0 bases at V and 6 bases at J, with 14 bases in the middle. The CDR3 has 16 amino acids. Germline CDR1 reads MGHRA; CDR2 reads YSYEKL. Written as DNA, the CDR3 is TGCGCCAGCAGCCAAGACCTAGGCAGGGAATATGAAAAACTGTTTTTT. Its protein product is CASSQDLGREYEKLFF.

This clone has only one observation. J is TRBJ2-6 and V is TRBV5-6; perhaps TRBD1 as D (5 bases). V shed 0 bases and J shed 2 bases, with 6 bases lying between them. Germline CDR1 SGHDT, CDR2 YYEEEE. CDR3 size: 15 residues. For the CDR3, the DNA is TGTGCCAGCAGCTTGGACAGGCCTGGGGCCAACGTCCTGACTTTC. Its protein product is CASSLDRPGANVLTF.

This chain joins TRBV12-5 and TRBJ2-1; 9 bases agree with TRBD1. V was pared by 4 bases and J by 1 base, with 2 bases of the junction left unmatched. The CDR3 has 15 residues. Germline V gene lookup returns CDR1 LGHNT and CDR2 FRNRAP. The CDR3 here is CASGSGQGSYNEQFF. Here the CDR3 DNA reads TGTGCTAGTGGTTCGGGACAGGGTTCCTACAATGAGCAGTTCTTC. The full variable domain, in which reference TRBV12-5 and TRBJ2-1 provide the parts outside the CDR3, is DARVTQTPRHKVTEMGQEVTMRCQPILGHNTVFWYRQTMMQGLELLAYFRNRAPLDDSGMPKDRFSAEMPDATLATLKIQPSEPRDSAVYFCASGSGQGSYNEQFFGPGTRLTVL.

This rearrangement joins TRBV18 to TRBJ1-3; weak D call: TRBD1 (6 bases). Trimming took 1 base from V and 4 from J, leaving 8 bases between them. The CDR3 has 14 amino acids. Germline CDR1 and CDR2: KGHSH and LQKENI. CDR3 protein: CASSPQTGGNTIYF. CDR3 sequence (DNA): TGTGCCAGCTCACCACAGACAGGAGGAAACACCATATATTTT.

The V gene is TRBV5-4, the J gene TRBJ2-3; D gene ambiguous. This CDR3 comprises 14 residues. Germline CDR1 SGHNT, CDR2 YYREEE (reference sequence). Deletions cut 0 bases from V and 3 bases from J, with 8 bases between. This CDR3 is CASSLGRVTDTQYF. The DNA of the CDR3 is TGTGCCAGCAGCTTGGGCCGGGTTACAGATACGCAGTATTTT.

This rearrangement joins TRBV21-1 to TRBJ2-2; the table calls TRBD1, which could not be checked here. TRBV21-1 is given as a pseudogene. This CDR3 has 19 amino acids. The CDR3 sequence: CASSTEKGRGDTNTGELFF. The DNA of the CDR3 is TGTGCCAGCAGCACCGAGAAAGGCAGGGGGGACACGAACACCGGGGAGCTGTTTTTT.

This clone occurred once. The chain combines TRBV5-1 with TRBJ1-4, with 8 bases matching TRBD1. The V gene's germline CDR1 is SGHRS and CDR2 YFSETQ. The junction had 4 bases not matched to a gene; V was cut back by 4 bases and J by 5 bases. There are 14 residues in the CDR3. Written as DNA, the CDR3 is TGCGCCAGCAGCCGACAGGGGATAAATGAAAAACTGTTTTTT. It encodes CASSRQGINEKLFF.

V gene TRBV5-1 combines with J gene TRBJ2-5, with 10 positions matching TRBD2. Germline CDR1 reads SGHRS; CDR2 reads YFSETQ. Germline trimming cut 3 bases from V and 5 bases from J; bases unmatched to any gene: 7. The CDR3 contains 15 residues. The CDR3 protein is CASSSAGTSAETQYF. CDR3 coding DNA: TGCGCCAGCAGCTCTGCCGGGACTAGCGCCGAGACCCAGTACTTC.

CDR3 protein: CASSLDGGRARNEQFF. CDR3 in DNA: TGTGCCAGCAGCTTAGACGGCGGGAGGGCCAGGAATGAGCAGTTCTTC. The V gene is TRBV7-9, the J gene TRBJ2-1; 9 nucleotides match TRBD2. CDR3 length: 16 amino acids. V dropped 1 base and J dropped 7; count of bases not matched to a gene: 8. CDR1 and CDR2 (germline): SEHNR, FQNEAQ (reference sequence). Supplemented by reference TRBV7-9 and TRBJ2-1, the full variable domain reads DTGVSQNPRHKITKRGQNVTFRCDPISEHNRLYWYRQTLGQGPEFLTYFQNEAQLEKSRLLSDRFSAERPKGSFSTLEIQRTEQGDSAMYLCASSLDGGRARNEQFFGPGTRLTVL.

The chain links TRBV7-8 to TRBJ2-4; D gene uncertain. There are 14 residues in the CDR3. The germline V and J ends were trimmed by 4 bases and 1 base, with 8 bases remaining between them. Per the germline V gene, CDR1 is SGHVS and CDR2 is FQNEAQ. CDR3 nucleotides: TGTGCCAGCAGCTCGGGCGCGGCCAAAAACATTCAGTACTTC. Its translation: CASSSGAAKNIQYF.

This clone was seen only a few times. The chain joins TRBV4-1 to TRBJ1-2; D is unclear. The ends were cut back, 0 bases at V and 4 bases at J, with 9 bases in the middle. This CDR3 region has 14 residues. Germline V lookup: CDR1 MGHRA, CDR2 YSYEKL. CDR3 nucleotides: TGCGCCAGCAGCCAAGAGGAAAGAGCCTATGGCTACACCTTC. Residues: CASSQEERAYGYTF.

J is TRBJ1-4 and V is TRBV7-6, with 8 bases aligning to TRBD1. This CDR3 is 14 amino acids long. The J segment lost 3 bases and the V segment lost 4 bases, leaving 1 base of the junction unmatched. CDR1 and CDR2 from the germline V gene are SGHVS and FNYEAQ. CDR3 protein: CASSYRGANEKLFF. The CDR3, as DNA: TGTGCCAGCAGCTACAGGGGGGCTAATGAAAAACTGTTTTTT.

This clone was seen only a few times. The chain employs TRBV2 and TRBJ2-7; 9 bases line up with TRBD1. The ends lost 5 bases at V and 5 bases at J; junction bases unmatched: 19. This CDR3 contains 18 residues. Germline values: CDR1 SNHLY, CDR2 FYNNEI. The CDR3 region has the DNA TGTGCCAGCAGTACGATAAGTTACCGGGACAGGGAATTGAACGAGCAGTACTTC. Translation gives CASSTISYRDRELNEQYF.

This clone was observed a single time. This chain links TRBV15 with TRBJ1-1; 7 positions match TRBD1. Germline assignment: CDR1 LNHNV and CDR2 YYDKDF (reference sequence). The CDR3 extends over 15 amino acids. The ends lost 0 bases at V and 8 bases at J; junction bases unmatched: 9. As DNA, the CDR3 is TGTGCCACCAGCAGAGATAAAGCAGGGGGACAAGAAGCTTTCTTT. This encodes CATSRDKAGGQEAFF.